The 27 T cell receptor beta chains presented below share a single source sample, sequenced in a study of CD8 T cells in Susac syndrome. The authors reverse transcribed 0.5 to 1 ug RNA with random hexamers. MiXCR was run by TCRdb on the immunoSEQ multiplex PCR reads, yielding one entry per CDR3 protein. The data contain some 150,000 distinct CDR3 sequences, approximately 93% of them singletons. Sequencing was done on a sample of CD4+ T cells from PBMCs. These receptors came from a human donor in good health.

This clonotype was found once. V is TRBV20-1 and J is TRBJ2-2, with D hard to call. Trimming removed 0 bases at V and 7 bases at J, with 9 bases between. The germline V gene has CDR1 DFQATT and CDR2 SNEGSKA (reference sequence). CDR3 length equals 13 residues. The CDR3 nucleotides are TGCAGTGCTAGAGATGGGGTAGGCGGGGAGCTGTTTTTT. Protein product: CSARDGVGGELFF.

J is TRBJ2-3 and V is TRBV11-2, with 7 bases that match TRBD2. From germline, CDR1 is SGHAT and CDR2 FQNNGV. The CDR3 spans 14 residues. Trimming took 5 bases from V and 2 from J; bases not matched to a gene: 4. The CDR3 DNA sequence: TGTGCCAGCAGCCCCGGACTAGTCACAGATACGCAGTATTTT. This codes for CASSPGLVTDTQYF.

The chain recombines TRBV3-1 with TRBJ1-2, with 7 positions matching TRBD1. V lost 4 bases, J lost 6 bases, and 5 bases stayed unmatched. CDR1 is LGHDT, CDR2 YNNKEL, per germline (reference sequence). CDR3 size: 13 residues. CDR3 region: CASSPRQGDGYTF. The CDR3 nucleotides read TGTGCCAGCAGCCCCCGACAGGGAGATGGCTACACCTTC.

The chain carries TRBV12-3 or TRBV12-4 and TRBJ1-3; maybe TRBD1 (5 bases). Deletions cut 3 bases from V and 6 bases from J, with 21 bases between. The CDR3 has 17 amino acids. CDR3 nucleotides: TGTGCCAGCAGTTTTTCCAGCCCAGACAGCGCTGAAAACACCATATATTTT. Translating gives CASSFSSPDSAENTIYF.

J is TRBJ1-1 and V is TRBV3-1; possible D gene TRBD1, 6 bases. Germline lookup yields CDR1 LGHDT and CDR2 YNNKEL (reference sequence). V was shortened by 1 base and J by 3 bases, with 9 bases between the two germline ends. This CDR3 has 14 residues. CDR3: CASSQVAGDTEAFF. As DNA, the CDR3 is TGTGCCAGCAGCCAAGTCGCAGGGGACACTGAAGCTTTCTTT.

The V gene is TRBV6-5, the J gene TRBJ2-7, with 7 bases matching TRBD2. The CDR3 is 15 amino acids. The V segment lost 1 base and the J segment 2 bases; nucleotides outside the gene matches: 5. Per the germline V gene, CDR1 is MNHEY and CDR2 is SVGAGI. CDR3 nucleotides: TGTGCCAGCAGTTACTGGGCTAGCGGAGCCTACGAGCAGTACTTC. This codes for CASSYWASGAYEQYF.

This clonotype was observed a single time. The gene calls are TRBV7-3 and TRBJ2-1; D is perhaps TRBD2 (6 bases). The ends were cut back, 4 bases at V and 7 bases at J, with 11 bases in the middle. This CDR3 contains 13 residues. Germline V gene lookup returns CDR1 SGHTA and CDR2 FQGTGA. The CDR3 spells CASSSQSGNEQFF. CDR3 DNA: TGTGCCAGCAGCTCCCAAAGCGGGAATGAGCAGTTCTTC.

This clonotype was counted once. The rearrangement uses TRBV19 and TRBJ1-5, with D tentatively TRBD1 (5 bases). The V gene lost 4 bases and the J gene lost 0 bases, with 16 bases spanning the gap. This CDR3 comprises 17 residues. CDR1 is LNHDA, CDR2 SQIVND, per germline (reference sequence). The CDR3: CASSTHQGLVSNQPQHF. The CDR3, as DNA: TGTGCCAGTAGTACTCATCAGGGTCTGGTTAGCAATCAGCCCCAGCATTTT.

The V and J genes are TRBV5-1 and TRBJ2-2, with TRBD1 matching 7 bases. With 4 bases clipped from V and 6 bases from J, the junction kept 6 bases outside the gene matches. The CDR3 is 14 amino acids. Germline lookup yields CDR1 SGHRS and CDR2 YFSETQ. The chain's CDR3 is CASSLETGAGELFF. The DNA for the CDR3 is TGCGCCAGCAGCCTCGAAACAGGGGCCGGGGAGCTGTTTTTT.

The chain carries TRBV12-3 or TRBV12-4 and TRBJ2-1, with a tentative D call TRBD1 (6 bases). Trimming cost V 6 bases and J 5 bases, with 14 bases left between them. The length of the CDR3 is 14 residues. The DNA for the CDR3 is TGTGCCAGCAGGCCGGGACAAGTAAACAATGAGCAGTTCTTC. The encoded protein is CASRPGQVNNEQFF.

The gene calls are TRBV6-2 or TRBV6-3 and TRBJ2-2; TRBD1 is a possible D gene (6 bases). CDR3 length: 15 residues. Deletions cut 2 bases from V and 4 bases from J, with 11 bases between. Germline V gives CDR1 MNHEY, CDR2 SVGEGT. CDR3: CASSYPTGSTGELFF. CDR3 DNA sequence: TGTGCCAGCAGTTACCCCACAGGGTCCACCGGGGAGCTGTTTTTT.

This sequence joins TRBV6-2 or TRBV6-3 and TRBJ2-2; TRBD2 matches at 14 bases. The CDR3 runs to 17 residues. J lost 4 bases, V lost 7 bases, and 8 bases had no gene match. Germline V gene sequence: CDR1 MNHEY, CDR2 SVGEGT. The CDR3 region has the DNA TGTGCCAGCACCAGAAGGACTAGCGGGAGGTCCACCGGGGAGCTGTTTTTT. Its protein product is CASTRRTSGRSTGELFF.

The chain recombines TRBV6-1 with TRBJ1-1; TRBD1 is a possible D gene (5 bases). The germline V and J ends were trimmed by 2 bases and 2 bases, with 18 bases remaining between them. Germline values: CDR1 MNHNS, CDR2 SASEGT. This CDR3 has 17 residues. CDR3 region: CASSEIAGRVINTEAFF. For the CDR3, the DNA is TGTGCCAGCAGTGAAATAGCAGGGAGGGTAATAAACACTGAAGCTTTCTTT.

This clonotype was detected a few times. The V call is TRBV25-1, the J call TRBJ1-4; perhaps TRBD1 as D (5 bases). V was clipped by 1 base and J by 5 bases, with 11 bases between them. This CDR3 has 15 residues. In germline, CDR1 is MGHDK, CDR2 SYGVNS. CDR3: CASSELGTVNEKLFF. CDR3 coding DNA: TGTGCCAGCAGTGAATTGGGGACTGTGAATGAAAAACTGTTTTTT.

The CDR3 region has the DNA TGTGCCTCGATCGGGAGGGGGAGCTCCTACGAGCAGTACTTC. It translates to CASIGRGSSYEQYF. This chain joins TRBV24-1 and TRBJ2-7; 8 nucleotides line up with TRBD2. The CDR3 is 14 residues long. V was pared by 12 bases and J by 0 bases, with 9 bases of the junction left unmatched. Germline-derived CDR1 and CDR2 are KGHDR and SFDVKD.

The rearrangement links TRBV29-1 to TRBJ2-3; TRBD2 is a possible D gene (5 bases). The germline V and J ends were trimmed by 4 bases and 5 bases, with 7 bases remaining between them. There are 11 residues in the CDR3. Germline assignment: CDR1 SQVTM and CDR2 ANQGSEA. CDR3 nucleotides: TGCAGCGTTGCTAGCCAAGATACGCAGTATTTT. It yields the protein CSVASQDTQYF.

This clonotype was seen only once. The chain uses TRBV2 and TRBJ2-4; 12 bases match TRBD2. Per germline, CDR1 SNHLY and CDR2 FYNNEI. The CDR3 has 21 residues. V lost 0 bases and J lost 1; bases outside the gene matches: 13. The CDR3 protein is CASSEARLRTSGTWAKNIQYF. The CDR3 DNA is TGTGCCAGCAGTGAAGCCCGCCTTAGGACTAGCGGGACGTGGGCCAAAAACATTCAGTACTTC.

This clonotype was seen only once. CDR3 region: CASTEGRGDTQYF. As DNA, the CDR3 is TGTGCCAGCACCGAGGGGCGGGGAGATACGCAGTATTTT. The chain uses TRBV6-5 and TRBJ2-3, with D perhaps matching TRBD2 (6 bases). The V end lost 7 bases, the J end lost 5 bases, and 13 bases lay between the germline ends. The CDR3 consists of 13 residues. Germline CDR1 is MNHEY and CDR2 is SVGAGI.

This chain uses TRBV27 with TRBJ2-7, with D perhaps being TRBD1 or TRBD2 (5 bases each). Trimming removed 4 bases at V and 5 bases at J, with 18 bases between. The CDR3 covers 15 residues. Germline assignment: CDR1 MNHEY and CDR2 SMNVEV (reference sequence). CDR3 DNA: TGTGCCAGCAGTTCCCTGGGGGAGATAAAGGACGAGCAGTACTTC. This gives the protein CASSSLGEIKDEQYF.

This clonotype was seen just once. The gene calls are TRBV5-1 and TRBJ2-7, with TRBD1 identical over 11 bases. Trimming removed 1 base from V and 3 bases from J; junction bases left unmatched: 3. CDR1 and CDR2 from the germline V gene are SGHRS and YFSETQ. This CDR3 comprises 15 residues. Written as DNA, the CDR3 is TGCGCCAGCAGCTTGACCGGGACAGGGGGCTACGAGCAGTACTTC. This codes for CASSLTGTGGYEQYF.

V and J are TRBV2 and TRBJ2-1, with D perhaps TRBD2 (6 bases). There are 14 residues in the CDR3. Germline V lookup: CDR1 SNHLY, CDR2 FYNNEI. The germline V and J ends were trimmed by 1 base and 9 bases, with 13 bases remaining between them. CDR3 protein: CASSEDLEEGEQFF. In DNA form, the CDR3 reads TGTGCCAGCAGTGAAGACTTGGAGGAGGGTGAGCAGTTCTTC. The whole variable domain, remainder taken from reference TRBV2 and TRBJ2-1, is EPEVTQTPSHQVTQMGQEVILRCVPISNHLYFYWYRQILGQKVEFLVSFYNNEISEKSEIFDDQFSVERPDGSNFTLKIRSTKLEDSAMYFCASSEDLEEGEQFFGPGTRLTVL.

V gene TRBV7-8 combines with J gene TRBJ1-1; 11 bases map to TRBD1. Germline V gene lookup returns CDR1 SGHVS and CDR2 FQNEAQ. Losses at the gene ends were 4 bases for V and 6 bases for J; bases not matched to a gene: 16. This CDR3 contains 18 residues. The CDR3 sequence: CASSSDRGLSLLRAEAFF. The CDR3 coding sequence is TGTGCCAGCAGCTCGGACAGGGGGCTTAGCCTTTTGCGCGCTGAAGCTTTCTTT.

The chain is built from TRBV5-1 and TRBJ2-7; 7 nucleotides agree with TRBD2. J was trimmed by 7 bases and V by 0 bases; bases with no gene match: 7. The CDR3 runs to 14 residues. Germline loops: CDR1 SGHRS, CDR2 YFSETQ. This CDR3 reads CASSLGGLNQEQYF. In DNA, the CDR3 is TGCGCCAGCAGCTTGGGGGGACTAAATCAGGAGCAGTACTTC.

The chain couples TRBV29-1 to TRBJ1-2; D call uncertain. Germline V lookup: CDR1 SQVTM, CDR2 ANQGSEA. The V and J ends lost 0 bases and 7 bases respectively, with 3 bases between them. The CDR3 consists of 10 residues. This CDR3 reads CSVEEGGYTF. The CDR3 DNA reads as TGCAGCGTTGAAGAAGGTGGCTACACCTTC.

The chain uses TRBV12-3 or TRBV12-4 and TRBJ2-1; 10 bases align to TRBD2. The CDR3 contains 15 residues. V gave up 2 bases and J gave up 5 bases; unmatched junction bases: 3. The CDR3 protein is CASSLLAGADNEQFF. The CDR3 nucleotides are TGTGCCAGCAGTTTACTAGCGGGGGCAGACAATGAGCAGTTCTTC.

The gene calls are TRBV20-1 and TRBJ2-3, with unresolved D. V was pared by 0 bases and J by 0 bases, with 16 bases between. Germline V gene lookup returns CDR1 DFQATT and CDR2 SNEGSKA (reference sequence). This CDR3 spans 17 amino acids. The CDR3 here is CSARDRFRAESTDTQYF. In nucleotides, the CDR3 is TGCAGTGCTAGAGATCGGTTTAGGGCGGAAAGCACAGATACGCAGTATTTT.

The chain is built from TRBV7-2 and TRBJ2-7; 7 positions agree with TRBD1. Germline CDR1 and CDR2: SGHTA and FQGNSA. V dropped 5 bases and J dropped 2; count of bases not matched to a gene: 9. The CDR3 length is 15 residues. The CDR3 coding sequence is TGTGCCAGCAGCCCTCGGACAGGACTCCCCTACGAGCAGTACTTC. The encoded protein is CASSPRTGLPYEQYF. The variable domain in full, completed from reference TRBV7-2 and TRBJ2-7, reads GAGVSQSPSNKVTEKGKDVELRCDPISGHTALYWYRQSLGQGLEFLIYFQGNSAPDKSGLPSDRFSAERTGGSVSTLTIQRTQQEDSAVYLCASSPRTGLPYEQYFGPGTRLTVT.